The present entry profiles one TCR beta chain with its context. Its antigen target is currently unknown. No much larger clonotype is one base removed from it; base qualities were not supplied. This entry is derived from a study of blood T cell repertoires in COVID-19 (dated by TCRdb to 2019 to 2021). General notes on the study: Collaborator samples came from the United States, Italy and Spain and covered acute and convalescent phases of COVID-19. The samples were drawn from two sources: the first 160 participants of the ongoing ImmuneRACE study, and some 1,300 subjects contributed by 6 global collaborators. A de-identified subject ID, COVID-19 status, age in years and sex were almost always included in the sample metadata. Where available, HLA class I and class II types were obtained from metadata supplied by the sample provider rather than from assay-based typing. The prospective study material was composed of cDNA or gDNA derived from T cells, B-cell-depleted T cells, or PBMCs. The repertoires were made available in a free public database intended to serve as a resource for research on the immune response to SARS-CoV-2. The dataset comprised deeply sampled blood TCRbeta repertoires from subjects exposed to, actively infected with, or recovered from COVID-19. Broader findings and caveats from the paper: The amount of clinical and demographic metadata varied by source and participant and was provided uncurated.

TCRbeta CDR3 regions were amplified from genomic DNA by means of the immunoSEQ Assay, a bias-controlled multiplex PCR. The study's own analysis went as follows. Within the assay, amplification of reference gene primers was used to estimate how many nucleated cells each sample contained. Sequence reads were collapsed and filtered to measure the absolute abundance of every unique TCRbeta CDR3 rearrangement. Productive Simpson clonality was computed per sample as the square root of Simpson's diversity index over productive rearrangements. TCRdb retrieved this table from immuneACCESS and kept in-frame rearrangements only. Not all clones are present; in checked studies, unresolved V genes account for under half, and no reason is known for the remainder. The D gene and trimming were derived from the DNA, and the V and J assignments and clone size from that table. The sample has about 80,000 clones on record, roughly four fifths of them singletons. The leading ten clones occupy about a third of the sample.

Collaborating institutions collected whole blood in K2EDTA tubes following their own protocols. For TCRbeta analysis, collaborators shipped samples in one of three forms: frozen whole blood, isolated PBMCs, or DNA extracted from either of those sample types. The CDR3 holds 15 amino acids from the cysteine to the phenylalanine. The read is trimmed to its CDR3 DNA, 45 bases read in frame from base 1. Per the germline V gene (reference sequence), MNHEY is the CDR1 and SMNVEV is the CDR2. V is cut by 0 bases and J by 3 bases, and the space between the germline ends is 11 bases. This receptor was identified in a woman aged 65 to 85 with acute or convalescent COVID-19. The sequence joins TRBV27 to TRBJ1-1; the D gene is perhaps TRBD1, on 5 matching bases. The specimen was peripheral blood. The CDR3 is CASSLSYRKDTEAFF. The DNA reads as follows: TGTGCCAGCAGTTTATCGTACAGGAAGGACACTGAAGCTTTCTTT.